A selection of T cell receptor beta chains follows, all from one sample in a study of vaccination effects on CD4 cells after COVID-19. For these TCRs, the target antigens are not known. The table came from immunoSEQ multiplex PCR; TCRdb's copy has only in-frame clones and leaves some out. This sample yields around 40,000 clones, of which approximately 67% are seen a single time; 4% to 4.5% belongs to the top ten. The sequencing used CD4+ T cells from PBMCs cultured without peptide, collected before COVID-19 vaccination. The receptor set was obtained from a human donor who received a COVID-19 vaccine. The CDR3 runs from the conserved cysteine through the conserved F or W. Fields, in order: D gene, V gene, J gene, clone size, CDR3 protein, CDR3 DNA. A D gene is named only where the DNA matches it firmly. Size is omitted from some rows. Given values are once, few, many or a class for expanded clones.

>NA|TRBV9|TRBJ2-1|few
CASSVATGGLYNEQFF
TGTGCCAGCAGCGTAGCGACTGGAGGACTTTACAATGAGCAGTTCTTC
>NA|TRBV29-1|TRBJ2-1|NA
CSVGVARNEQFF
TGCAGCGTTGGAGTAGCACGGAATGAGCAGTTCTTC
>NA|TRBV13|TRBJ2-5|NA
CASSLGRKETQYF
TGTGCCAGCAGCTTGGGACGAAAAGAGACCCAGTACTTC
>TRBD1|TRBV18|TRBJ1-2|few
CASSPTGDGYTF
TGTGCCAGCTCACCCACAGGGGATGGCTACACCTTC
>NA|TRBV2|TRBJ2-2|NA
CASTRGSDPNTGELFF
TGTGCCAGCACTAGGGGTTCAGACCCGAACACCGGGGAGCTGTTTTTT
>NA|TRBV20-1|TRBJ2-1|NA
CSASPLARTWDEQFF
TGCAGTGCTAGTCCGCTAGCACGGACTTGGGATGAGCAGTTCTTC
>NA|TRBV6-5|TRBJ1-2|NA
CASSYSTGGYGYTF
TGTGCCAGCAGTTACTCGACGGGGGGCTATGGCTACACCTTC
>NA|TRBV7-2|TRBJ1-2|few
CASSLGQTYGYTF
TGTGCCAGCAGCTTAGGGCAGACCTATGGCTACACCTTC
>TRBD2|TRBV5-4|TRBJ2-5|NA
CASSLGLLAGEETQYF
TGTGCCAGCAGCTTGGGACTACTAGCGGGGGAAGAGACCCAGTACTTC
>TRBD1|TRBV11-2|TRBJ2-7|once
CASSLDRVEQYF
TGTGCCAGCAGCCTAGACAGGGTCGAGCAGTACTTC
>TRBD2|TRBV5-1|TRBJ2-1|few
CASSGSSGGSSYNEQFF
TGCGCCAGCAGCGGCTCTAGCGGGGGGAGCTCCTACAATGAGCAGTTCTTC